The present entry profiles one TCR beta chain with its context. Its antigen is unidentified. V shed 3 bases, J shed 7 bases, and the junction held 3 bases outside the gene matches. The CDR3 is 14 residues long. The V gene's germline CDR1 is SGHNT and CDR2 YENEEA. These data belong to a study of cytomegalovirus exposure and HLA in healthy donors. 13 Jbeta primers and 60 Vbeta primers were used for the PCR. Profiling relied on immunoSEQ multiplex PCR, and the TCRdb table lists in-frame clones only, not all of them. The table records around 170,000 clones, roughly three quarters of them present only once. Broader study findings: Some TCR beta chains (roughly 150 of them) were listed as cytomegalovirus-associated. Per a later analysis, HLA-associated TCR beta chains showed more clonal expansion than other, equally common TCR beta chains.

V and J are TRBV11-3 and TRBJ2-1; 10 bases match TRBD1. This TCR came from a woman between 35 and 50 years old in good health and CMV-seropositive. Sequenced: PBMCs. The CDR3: CASSLGQGKNEQFF. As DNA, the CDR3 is TGTGCCAGCAGCTTGGGACAGGGGAAAAATGAGCAGTTCTTC.